This TCR beta chain was sequenced during a study of radiotherapy plus CTLA-4 blockade in lung cancer. Profiling relied on immunoSEQ multiplex PCR, and the TCRdb table lists in-frame clones only, not all of them. The sample consists of tens of thousands of clones, roughly three quarters of them appearing once. This clone was seen once. The antigen remains unidentified. Points from the study as a whole: Tumor-derived TCR clones expanded in blood after radiotherapy plus ipilimumab. Dynamics of early blood T cell clones, together with interferon-beta, were reportedly the best predictors of response.

Patients with chemo-refractory metastatic non-small-cell lung cancer received focal radiation plus CTLA-4 blockade with ipilimumab. This receptor was obtained from a human donor with non-small cell lung cancer who had stable disease on radiotherapy plus ipilimumab. Source: peripheral blood, taken from a patient treated with radiotherapy plus ipilimumab.

CDR3 DNA: TGCGCCAGCAGCCGGACAGGGGGGGACTATGGCTACACCTTC. Its protein is CASSRTGGDYGYTF. The chain has TRBV4-3 and TRBJ1-2; 10 positions match TRBD1. In germline, CDR1 is LGHNA, CDR2 YSLEER. The CDR3 runs 14 residues. The J segment lost 3 bases and the V segment lost 4 bases, leaving 2 bases of the junction unmatched.